These 16 T cell receptor beta chains originate from one sample sequenced in a study of T cell changes during pregnancy in multiple sclerosis. Assay used: immunoSEQ multiplex PCR; TCRdb lists only in-frame clones, some missing. The table has tens of thousands of clones, approximately 88% seen once. Sequences were derived from peripheral blood, sampled in the first trimester of pregnancy. Receptor source: a female donor with multiple sclerosis, enrolled in a pregnancy study.

Regarding this clone: The junction differs from germline at one of its ends, possibly a read error. V usage is TRBV7-7 and J usage is TRBJ2-5; 8 bases are a match to TRBD1. CDR1 is SSHAT, CDR2 FNYEAQ, per germline (reference sequence). This CDR3 is built from 13 residues. The CDR3: CASSLDRGETQYF. CDR3 nucleotide sequence: TGTGCTAGCAGCTTAGACAGGGGAGAGACCCAGTACTTC.

The sample holds one count of this clone. The rearrangement joins TRBV4-2 to TRBJ2-1; 7 bases match TRBD2. V trimming: 4 bases; J trimming: 6 bases; junction bases outside the gene matches: 6. CDR3 size: 14 residues. Germline CDR1 and CDR2: LGHNA and YNFKEQ. The CDR3 bases are TGTGCCAGCAGCCGAAGCGGGGAGGGCAATGAGCAGTTCTTC. Its translation is CASSRSGEGNEQFF.

The CDR3 DNA follows: TGTGCCAGCAGCTTAGGGACGTACAGGGGTACCACAGATACGCAGTATTTT. This translates into CASSLGTYRGTTDTQYF. This chain joins TRBV13 and TRBJ2-3, with 7 nucleotides matching TRBD1. The CDR3 totals 17 residues. CDR1 is PRHDT, CDR2 FYEKMQ, per germline (reference sequence). Germline trimming cut 0 bases from V and 2 bases from J; bases unmatched to any gene: 8.

This clone was recorded only once. The rearrangement links TRBV4-1 to TRBJ2-1, with unresolved D. The V end was cut by 4 bases, the J end by 9 bases, with 19 bases between. This CDR3 region has 15 residues. The germline V gene has CDR1 MGHRA and CDR2 YSYEKL. CDR3 DNA: TGCGCCAGCAGCCCCCATACAGACGTGACGGTTGAGCAGTTCTTC. Residues: CASSPHTDVTVEQFF.

This chain joins TRBV29-1 and TRBJ2-7; D is possibly TRBD2 (6 bases). Trimming cost V 4 bases and J 2 bases, with 18 bases left between them. CDR3 size: 15 residues. Germline assignment: CDR1 SQVTM and CDR2 ANQGSEA. The CDR3 DNA follows: TGCAGCGTTGGGAGGGGTGGATTCTCAACCTACGAGCAGTACTTC. The encoded protein is CSVGRGGFSTYEQYF.

The V and J genes are TRBV4-3 and TRBJ1-3; TRBD1 is a possible D gene (6 bases). V lost 4 bases and J 2 bases, leaving 12 bases between the germline ends. The CDR3 is 15 residues long. Germline CDR1 reads LGHNA; CDR2 reads YSLEER. CDR3 sequence (DNA): TGCGCCAGCAGCCGCTCCCAGGGGACTGGAAACACCATATATTTT. Encoded protein: CASSRSQGTGNTIYF.

The rearrangement joins TRBV27 to TRBJ1-2, with 8 positions matching TRBD1. The CDR3 has 16 residues. V trimming: 3 bases; J trimming: 1 base; junction bases outside the gene matches: 7. CDR1 is MNHEY and CDR2 is SMNVEV in the germline V gene (reference sequence). CDR3 coding DNA: TGTGCCAGCAGTTTGGCAGGGGGCGGTTTTAACTATGGCTACACCTTC. It codes for CASSLAGGGFNYGYTF.

This clone was recorded only once. The rearrangement uses TRBV27 and TRBJ2-2, with 7 bases lining up with TRBD1. The CDR3 has 15 amino acids. V was clipped by 6 bases and J by 5 bases; unmatched bases: 9. The germline V gene has CDR1 MNHEY and CDR2 SMNVEV (reference sequence). The chain's CDR3 is CASSSTGVGTGELFF. The CDR3 nucleotides read TGTGCCAGCAGCAGTACAGGGGTGGGGACCGGGGAGCTGTTTTTT.

As DNA, the CDR3 is TGTGCCATCAACAGCGGGAGGTTCAATGAGCAGTTCTTC. Residues: CAINSGRFNEQFF. This chain links TRBV10-3 with TRBJ2-1; 9 positions agree with TRBD2. The CDR3 has 13 amino acids. The junction had 4 bases not matched to a gene; V was cut back by 7 bases and J by 6 bases. CDR1 is ENHRY, CDR2 SYGVKD, per germline.

The V call is TRBV6-6, the J call TRBJ1-2; 10 bases line up with TRBD1. J gave up 3 bases and V 2 bases, and 0 bases lay outside the gene matches. Germline V gene lookup returns CDR1 MNHNY and CDR2 SVGAGI (reference sequence). This CDR3 is built from 14 residues. The CDR3 DNA is TGTGCCAGCAGTTACGGGACAGGGGACTATGGCTACACCTTC. It is translated as CASSYGTGDYGYTF.

This clone was observed a few times. The V gene is TRBV7-9, the J gene TRBJ2-7; 11 bases line up with TRBD2. The germline CDR1 and CDR2 sequences are SEHNR and FQNEAQ (reference sequence). V shed 5 bases, J shed 0 bases, and the junction held 3 bases outside the gene matches. The CDR3 runs 15 residues. The CDR3 DNA reads as TGTGCCAGCAGCAAGCTAGCGGGAGGCTCCTACGAGCAGTACTTC. This gives the protein CASSKLAGGSYEQYF.

The rearrangement uses TRBV19 and TRBJ2-7, with 12 bases fitting TRBD1. The CDR3 extends over 14 amino acids. Germline loops: CDR1 LNHDA, CDR2 SQIVND (reference sequence). Germline trimming cut 6 bases from V and 6 bases from J; bases unmatched to any gene: 6. The CDR3 sequence is CASSGTGGGREQYF. CDR3 in DNA: TGTGCCAGTAGCGGGACAGGGGGCGGACGCGAGCAGTACTTC.

V gene TRBV4-2 combines with J gene TRBJ2-4; D might be TRBD1 (6 bases). The CDR3 is made up of 16 amino acids. CDR1 and CDR2 (germline): LGHNA, YNFKEQ. V lost 1 base and J 1 base, leaving 11 bases between the germline ends. CDR3 nucleotides: TGTGCCAGCAGCCAAGCCCCAGGGGCGGCCAAAAACATTCAGTACTTC. It is translated as CASSQAPGAAKNIQYF.

The genes are TRBV6-6 and TRBJ1-3; D is uncertain. From germline, CDR1 is MNHNY and CDR2 SVGAGI (reference sequence). CDR3 length: 15 amino acids. The V end lost 7 bases, the J end lost 0 bases, and 13 bases lay between the germline ends. CDR3 in amino acids: CASTIGSVSGNTIYF. CDR3 in DNA: TGTGCCAGCACCATCGGGTCGGTCTCTGGAAACACCATATATTTT.

The V call is TRBV6-1, the J call TRBJ1-1; 7 bases match TRBD1. This CDR3 has 16 residues. Germline V gene sequence: CDR1 MNHNS, CDR2 SASEGT. V lost 2 bases and J lost 1; bases outside the gene matches: 7. CDR3 residues: CASSETPGQKNTEAFF. DNA of the CDR3: TGTGCCAGCAGTGAAACTCCGGGACAGAAGAACACTGAAGCTTTCTTT.

The CDR3 DNA follows: TGTGCCAGCTCAGACGGACTAGCGGGAGTCAGTGAGCAGTTCTTC. It specifies CASSDGLAGVSEQFF. The J gene is TRBJ2-1, the V gene TRBV18; 13 bases match TRBD2. V was clipped by 5 bases and J by 9 bases; unmatched bases: 7. This CDR3 has 15 amino acids. Germline V gives CDR1 KGHSH, CDR2 LQKENI.